Below are 13 T cell receptor beta chains sequenced from a single sample in a study of identical twins. MiXCR, applied by TCRdb to the 5' RACE reads, yields one record per CDR3 protein. The data contain under 300,000 distinct CDR3 sequences, about 8.3% of them singletons. A further study also used this sample, focusing on yellow fever vaccine responses in identical twins.

The sequenced sample consisted of CD8+ T cells sorted from blood. The receptors shown here come from a woman under 30 in good health.

This clonotype was counted a few times. This sequence joins TRBV12-3 or TRBV12-4 and TRBJ2-7; 11 bases align to TRBD2. The length of the CDR3 is 13 residues. The J segment lost 3 bases and the V segment lost 5 bases, leaving 0 bases of the junction unmatched. The CDR3 loop reads CASSTSGSYEQYF. The CDR3 DNA sequence: TGTGCCAGCAGTACTAGCGGGAGCTACGAGCAGTACTTC.

Remarks on this clonotype: This sequence may be a read error, since a much larger clone differs from it by one base. Here the CDR3 omits its conserved ending phenylalanine or tryptophan, so a read error is the likely source. This chain links TRBV28 with TRBJ2-7, with 8 bases that match TRBD2. Per the germline V gene, CDR1 is MDHEN and CDR2 is SYDVKM. This CDR3 is built from 16 residues. The V gene end was trimmed by 3 bases and the J gene end by 4 bases; junction bases not matched to a gene: 11. CDR3 nucleotides: TGTGCCAGCAGTTTTCGAGCGGGGGACTCACATTACGAGCAGTACCTC. This sequence encodes CASSFRAGDSHYEQYL.

Here the CDR3 DNA reads TGCGCCAGCAGCCAAGACTCGAGCGGGAGGGCCCTCAGTGAGCAGTTCTTC. This gives the protein CASSQDSSGRALSEQFF. This chain connects TRBV4-3 to TRBJ2-1; 10 bases match TRBD2. The CDR3 extends over 17 amino acids. V lost 0 bases and J lost 9; bases outside the gene matches: 11. Germline V gives CDR1 LGHNA, CDR2 YSLEER.

The chain links TRBV20-1 to TRBJ2-2, with 15 positions matching TRBD2. V was pared by 2 bases and J by 1 base, with 8 bases of the junction left unmatched. CDR1 and CDR2 from the germline V gene are DFQATT and SNEGSKA (reference sequence). The CDR3 length is 19 residues. As DNA, the CDR3 is TGCAGTGCTAGACCCCTCTTGGGACTAGCGGGGGGGAACACCGGGGAGCTGTTTTTT. Its translation is CSARPLLGLAGGNTGELFF.

The rearrangement uses TRBV3-1 and TRBJ2-7, with 13 bases aligning to TRBD2. J lost 6 bases, V lost 2 bases, and 4 bases had no gene match. This CDR3 spans 15 amino acids. Germline V lookup: CDR1 LGHDT, CDR2 YNNKEL (reference sequence). The CDR3 nucleotides are TGTGCCAGCAGCCAATCCGGGACTAGCGGGGCCGAGCAGTACTTC. It is translated as CASSQSGTSGAEQYF.

This chain uses TRBV18 with TRBJ2-1; D gene uncertain. The CDR3 loop spans 15 amino acids. In germline, CDR1 is KGHSH, CDR2 LQKENI. The V and J ends lost 5 bases and 0 bases respectively, with 11 bases between them. The CDR3, as DNA: TGTGCCAGCTCAATAAAGGGCATCTCCTACAATGAGCAGTTCTTC. Its translation: CASSIKGISYNEQFF. The entire variable domain, with the rest obtained from reference TRBV18 and TRBJ2-1, is as follows: NAGVMQNPRHLVRRRGQEARLRCSPMKGHSHVYWYRQLPEEGLKFMVYLQKENIIDESGMPKERFSAEFPKEGPSILRIQQVVRGDSAAYFCASSIKGISYNEQFFGPGTRLTVL.

This clonotype has only a few counts. The rearrangement joins TRBV7-2 to TRBJ1-1; D gene ambiguous. Trimming took off 3 bases at V and 6 bases at J, with 17 bases between the two ends. There are 15 residues in the CDR3. The germline V gene encodes CDR1 SGHTA and CDR2 FQGNSA. The DNA of the CDR3 is TGTGCCAGCAGCTTCAAAACAGTAGATGACGCTGAAGCTTTCTTT. This codes for CASSFKTVDDAEAFF.

This clonotype was detected ten times or more. The V call is TRBV12-3 or TRBV12-4, the J call TRBJ1-1; D is uncertain. Deletions cut 3 bases from V and 2 bases from J, with 16 bases between. The CDR3 is 16 residues long. The CDR3 spells CASSFYGDRVNTEAFF. The CDR3 DNA follows: TGTGCCAGCAGTTTTTACGGGGATCGGGTAAACACTGAAGCTTTCTTT.

This clonotype was recorded a few times. The CDR3 sequence: CASSSGTGVSYEQYF. DNA of the CDR3: TGTGCCAGCAGTTCAGGAACAGGGGTTTCCTACGAGCAGTACTTC. V and J are TRBV12-3 or TRBV12-4 and TRBJ2-7, with 7 bases matching TRBD1. The CDR3 consists of 15 residues. The V gene end was trimmed by 4 bases and the J gene end by 1 base; junction bases not matched to a gene: 7.

The V call is TRBV29-1, the J call TRBJ2-1; 9 nucleotides match TRBD2. V lost 1 base to trimming and J lost 4 bases; unmatched junction nucleotides: 5. CDR3 length: 15 residues. CDR1 and CDR2 from the germline V gene are SQVTM and ANQGSEA. The CDR3 region has the DNA TGCAGCGTTGAAGGTCTTAGCGGGGGATACAATGAGCAGTTCTTC. Protein sequence: CSVEGLSGGYNEQFF.

In its sample, this clonotype was seen a few times. The chain employs TRBV6-1 and TRBJ1-6; 10 bases are shared with TRBD1. The CDR3 extends over 15 amino acids. Losses at the gene ends were 5 bases for V and 7 bases for J; bases not matched to a gene: 5. CDR1 MNHNS and CDR2 SASEGT come from the germline V gene. In DNA form, the CDR3 reads TGTGCCAGCAGTAAGAAGGACAGGGGGAATTCACCCCTCCACTTT. This codes for CASSKKDRGNSPLHF.

This clonotype was counted only a few times. The CDR3 DNA reads as TGCGCCAGCAGCTTGGCCACAGCCGGGGGCGAGCAGTACTTC. This gives the protein CASSLATAGGEQYF. The chain combines TRBV5-1 with TRBJ2-7, with D possibly TRBD2 on 6 matching bases. The germline V gene encodes CDR1 SGHRS and CDR2 YFSETQ. The CDR3 runs 14 residues. Deletions cut 0 bases from V and 6 bases from J, with 13 bases between.

The chain couples TRBV27 to TRBJ2-3, with 12 nucleotides matching TRBD2. CDR3 size: 17 residues. V was clipped by 1 base and J by 4 bases; unmatched bases: 6. The germline V gene encodes CDR1 MNHEY and CDR2 SMNVEV (reference sequence). This CDR3 reads CASSLWSSGGEADTQYF. The CDR3 DNA reads TGTGCCAGCAGTTTATGGTCTAGCGGGGGGGAGGCAGATACGCAGTATTTT.